This T cell receptor (beta chain) was sequenced in a study of monozygotic twins with inflammatory bowel disease. Notes on the study in general: The authors could not tell different T cell subtypes apart. IBD patients, compared with healthy twins, shared fewer clonotypes with others (especially with disease activity).

Donors gave about 2.3 ml of blood apiece. The CDR3 consists of 15 residues. CDR1 is SGHDT and CDR2 is YYEEEE in the germline V gene. Turning to this clonotype: Antigen specificity is unknown.

Each of the TCR libraries took 3,000 to 3,500 ng of total RNA. TCRdb reprocessed the 5' RACE reads and reports one entry per CDR3 protein, with no DNA. The sample table sets out about 420,000 distinct CDR3 sequences. The specimen sequenced was blood. The chain employs TRBV5-6 and TRBJ2-3; TCRdb calls TRBD1, which cannot be checked without DNA. The source of this sequence is a human donor with ulcerative colitis or Crohn's disease, or a healthy co-twin of an affected twin (not recorded which). The chain's CDR3 is CASSLSAGVTDTQYF.